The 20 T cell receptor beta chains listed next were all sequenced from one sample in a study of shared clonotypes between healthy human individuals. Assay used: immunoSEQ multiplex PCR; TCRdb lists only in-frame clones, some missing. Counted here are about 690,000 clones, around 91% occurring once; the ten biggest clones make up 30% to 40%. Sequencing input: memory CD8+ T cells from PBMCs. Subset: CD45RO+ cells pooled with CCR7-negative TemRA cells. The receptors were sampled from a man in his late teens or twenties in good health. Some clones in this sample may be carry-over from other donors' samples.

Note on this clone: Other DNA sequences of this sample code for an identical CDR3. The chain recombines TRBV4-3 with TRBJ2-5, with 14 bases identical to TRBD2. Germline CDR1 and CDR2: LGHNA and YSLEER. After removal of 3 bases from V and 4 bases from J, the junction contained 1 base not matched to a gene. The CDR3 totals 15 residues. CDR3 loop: CASSQGLAGAETQYF. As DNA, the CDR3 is TGCGCCAGCAGCCAGGGACTAGCGGGAGCAGAGACCCAGTACTTC.

CDR3 DNA: TGTGCCAGCAGTAAAGAGCAAGCTAGCACAGATACGCAGTATTTT. This codes for CASSKEQASTDTQYF. The chain has TRBV5-6 and TRBJ2-3; D remains ambiguous. V was trimmed by 5 bases and J by 0 bases, leaving 13 bases between them. Germline V gives CDR1 SGHDT, CDR2 YYEEEE. The CDR3 length is 15 residues. Complete variable domain (other parts from reference TRBV5-6 and TRBJ2-3): DAGVTQSPTHLIKTRGQQVTLRCSPKSGHDTVSWYQQALGQGPQFIFQYYEEEERQRGNFPDRFSGHQFPNYSSELNVNALLLGDSALYLCASSKEQASTDTQYFGPGTRLTVL.

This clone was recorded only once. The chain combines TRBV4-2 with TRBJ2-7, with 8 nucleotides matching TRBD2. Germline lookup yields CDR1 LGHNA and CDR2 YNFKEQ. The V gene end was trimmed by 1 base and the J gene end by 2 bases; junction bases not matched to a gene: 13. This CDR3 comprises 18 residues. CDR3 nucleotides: TGTGCCAGCAGCCAAGGGGACAAGTGGCGGGAGGAGGCCTACGAGCAGTACTTC. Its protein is CASSQGDKWREEAYEQYF.

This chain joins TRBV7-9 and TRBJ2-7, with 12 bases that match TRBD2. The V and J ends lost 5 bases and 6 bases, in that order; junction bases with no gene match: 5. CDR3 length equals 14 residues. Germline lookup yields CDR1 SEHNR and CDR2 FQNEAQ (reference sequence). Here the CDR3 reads CASSILAGGSEQYF. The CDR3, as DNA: TGTGCCAGCAGCATACTAGCGGGGGGTAGCGAGCAGTACTTC.

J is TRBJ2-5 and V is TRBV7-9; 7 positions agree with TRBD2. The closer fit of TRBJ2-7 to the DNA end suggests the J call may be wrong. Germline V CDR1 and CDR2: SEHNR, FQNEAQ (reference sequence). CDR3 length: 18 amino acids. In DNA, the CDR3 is TGTGCCAGCAGCTTAGTGGGAGGGCCTCATCCCCCCCTCTACGAGCAGTACTTC. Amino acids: CASSLVGGPHPPLYEQYF.

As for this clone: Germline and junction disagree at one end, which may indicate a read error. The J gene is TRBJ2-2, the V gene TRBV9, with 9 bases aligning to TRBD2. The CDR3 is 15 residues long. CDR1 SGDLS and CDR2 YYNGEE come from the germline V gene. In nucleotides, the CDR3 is TGTGCCAGCAGCGCTAGCGGGACGAACACCGGGGGGCTGTTTTTT. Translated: CASSASGTNTGGLFF.

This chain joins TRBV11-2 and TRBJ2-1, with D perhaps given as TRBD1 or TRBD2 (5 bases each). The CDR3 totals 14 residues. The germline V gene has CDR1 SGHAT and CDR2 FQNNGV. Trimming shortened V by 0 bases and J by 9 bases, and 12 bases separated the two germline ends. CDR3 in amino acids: CASSLDLMGPEQFF. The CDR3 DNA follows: TGTGCCAGCAGCTTAGATCTGATGGGACCTGAGCAGTTCTTC.

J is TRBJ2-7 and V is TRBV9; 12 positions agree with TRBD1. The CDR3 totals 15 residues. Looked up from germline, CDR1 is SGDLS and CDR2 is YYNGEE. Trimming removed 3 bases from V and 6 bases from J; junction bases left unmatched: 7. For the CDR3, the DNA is TGTGCCAGCAGCGACCGGGACAGGGGGCTCGGCGAGCAGTACTTC. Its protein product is CASSDRDRGLGEQYF.

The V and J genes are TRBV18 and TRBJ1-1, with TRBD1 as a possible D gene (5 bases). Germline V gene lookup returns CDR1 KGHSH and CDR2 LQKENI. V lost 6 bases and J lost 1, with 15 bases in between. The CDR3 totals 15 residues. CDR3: CASSTAGPPNTEAFF. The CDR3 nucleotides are TGTGCCAGCTCCACCGCAGGGCCCCCGAACACTGAAGCTTTCTTT.

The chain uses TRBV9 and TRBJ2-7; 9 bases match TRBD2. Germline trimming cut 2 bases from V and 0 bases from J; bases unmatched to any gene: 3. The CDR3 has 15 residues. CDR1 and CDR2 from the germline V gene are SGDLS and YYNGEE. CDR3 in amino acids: CASSVGLANSYEQYF. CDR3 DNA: TGTGCCAGCAGCGTCGGACTAGCGAACTCCTACGAGCAGTACTTC.

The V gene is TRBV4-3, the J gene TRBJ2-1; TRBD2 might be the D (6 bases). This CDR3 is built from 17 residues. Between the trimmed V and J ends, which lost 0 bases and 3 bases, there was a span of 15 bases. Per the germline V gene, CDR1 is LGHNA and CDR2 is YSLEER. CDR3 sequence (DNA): TGCGCCAGCAGCCAAGATTTTGGGGGGAGGTTCTACAATGAGCAGTTCTTC. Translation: CASSQDFGGRFYNEQFF.

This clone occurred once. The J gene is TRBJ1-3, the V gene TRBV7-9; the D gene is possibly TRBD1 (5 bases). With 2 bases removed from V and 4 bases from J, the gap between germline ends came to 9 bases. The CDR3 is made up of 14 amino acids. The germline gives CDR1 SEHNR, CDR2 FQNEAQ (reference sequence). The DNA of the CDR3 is TGTGCCAGCAGCTTATCTGGGGGAGGAAACACCATATATTTT. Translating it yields CASSLSGGGNTIYF.

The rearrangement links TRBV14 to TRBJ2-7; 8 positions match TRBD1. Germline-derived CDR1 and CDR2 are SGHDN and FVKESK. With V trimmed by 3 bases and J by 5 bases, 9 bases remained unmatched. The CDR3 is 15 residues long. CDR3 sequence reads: CASSHWTGKLDEQYF. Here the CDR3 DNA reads TGTGCCAGCAGCCATTGGACAGGGAAGTTGGACGAGCAGTACTTC.

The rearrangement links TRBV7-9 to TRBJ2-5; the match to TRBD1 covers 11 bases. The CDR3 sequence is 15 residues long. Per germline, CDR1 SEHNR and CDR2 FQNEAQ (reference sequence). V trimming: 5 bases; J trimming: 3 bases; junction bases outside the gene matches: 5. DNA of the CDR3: TGTGCCAGCAGCCCCCGGGACAGGGGGGAAGAGACCCAGTACTTC. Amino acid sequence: CASSPRDRGEETQYF. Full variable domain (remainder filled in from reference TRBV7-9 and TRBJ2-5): DTGVSQNPRHKITKRGQNVTFRCDPISEHNRLYWYRQTLGQGPEFLTYFQNEAQLEKSRLLSDRFSAERPKGSFSTLEIQRTEQGDSAMYLCASSPRDRGEETQYFGPGTRLLVL.

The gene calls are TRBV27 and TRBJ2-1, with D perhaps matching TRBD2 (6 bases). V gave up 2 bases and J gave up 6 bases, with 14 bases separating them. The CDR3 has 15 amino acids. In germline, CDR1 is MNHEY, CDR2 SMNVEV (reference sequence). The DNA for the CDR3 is TGTGCCAGCAGTTTAGGGCGGGAAGGGCCCAATGAGCAGTTCTTC. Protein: CASSLGREGPNEQFF.

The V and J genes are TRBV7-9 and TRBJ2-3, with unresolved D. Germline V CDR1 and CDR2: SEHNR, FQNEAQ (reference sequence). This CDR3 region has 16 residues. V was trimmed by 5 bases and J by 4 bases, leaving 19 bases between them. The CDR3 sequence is CASSPRAGVTPDTQYF. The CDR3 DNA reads TGTGCCAGCAGCCCCCGGGCAGGCGTAACCCCAGATACGCAGTATTTT. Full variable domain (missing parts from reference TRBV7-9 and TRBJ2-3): DTGVSQNPRHKITKRGQNVTFRCDPISEHNRLYWYRQTLGQGPEFLTYFQNEAQLEKSRLLSDRFSAERPKGSFSTLEIQRTEQGDSAMYLCASSPRAGVTPDTQYFGPGTRLTVL.

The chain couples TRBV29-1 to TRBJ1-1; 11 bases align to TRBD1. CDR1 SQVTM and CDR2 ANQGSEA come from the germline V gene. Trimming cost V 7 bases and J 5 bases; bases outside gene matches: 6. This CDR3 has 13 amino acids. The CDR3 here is CSAVGTGGTEAFF. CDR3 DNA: TGCAGCGCCGTGGGGACAGGGGGTACTGAAGCTTTCTTT.

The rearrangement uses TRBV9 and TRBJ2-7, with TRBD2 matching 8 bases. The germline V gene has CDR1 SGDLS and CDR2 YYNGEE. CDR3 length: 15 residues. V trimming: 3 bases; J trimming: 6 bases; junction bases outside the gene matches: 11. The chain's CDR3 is CASSADGLARAEQYF. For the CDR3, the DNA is TGTGCCAGCAGCGCCGATGGACTAGCAAGAGCCGAGCAGTACTTC.

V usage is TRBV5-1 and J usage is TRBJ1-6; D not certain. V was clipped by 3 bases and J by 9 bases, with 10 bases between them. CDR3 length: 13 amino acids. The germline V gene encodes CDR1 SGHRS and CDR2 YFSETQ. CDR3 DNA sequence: TGCGCCAGCAGCTCCAAACCCAGTTCACCCCTCCACTTT. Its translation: CASSSKPSSPLHF.

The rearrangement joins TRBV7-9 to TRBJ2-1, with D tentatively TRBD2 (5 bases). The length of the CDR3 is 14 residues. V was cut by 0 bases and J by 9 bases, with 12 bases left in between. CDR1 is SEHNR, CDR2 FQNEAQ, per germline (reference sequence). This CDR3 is CASSLAGVHSEQFF. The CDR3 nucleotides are TGTGCCAGCAGCTTAGCCGGGGTCCATAGTGAGCAGTTCTTC.